A selection of T cell receptor beta chains follows, all from one sample in a study of T cell responses to AZD1222 COVID-19 vaccine. Here immunoSEQ multiplex PCR was the method, and the copy in TCRdb shows in-frame clones only, minus some. The sample shows 100,000 to 150,000 clones, roughly 87% of them seen only once. The starting material was peripheral blood, obtained on day 0 of AZD1222 vaccination. Receptors originate from an adult in good health. Both conserved end residues are part of each CDR3. A D gene is named only where the DNA matches it firmly. Not all rows give a size; the values are once, few, many and, for expanded clones, a class.

v_call	j_call	clone_size	d_call	cdr3_nt	cdr3_aa
TRBV5-1	TRBJ1-2	NA	NA	TGCGCCAGCAGCTTGGTCCAGGGTCCCAACTATGGCTACACCTTC	CASSLVQGPNYGYTF
TRBV18	TRBJ1-5	NA	NA	TGTGCCAGCTCACTTGGGCCGGGACTCCCGGCGGATCAGCCCCAGCATTTT	CASSLGPGLPADQPQHF
TRBV2	TRBJ2-5	NA	TRBD1	TGTGCCAGCAGTATGGACAGGGGGGAGACCCAGTACTTC	CASSMDRGETQYF
TRBV2	TRBJ2-3	NA	NA	TGTGCCAGCAGTAAGGACAGAAGCACAGATACGCAGTATTTT	CASSKDRSTDTQYF
TRBV6-4	TRBJ2-3	NA	NA	TGTGCCAGCAGTGAGGGGCAGGGGACCACAGATACGCAGTATTTT	CASSEGQGTTDTQYF
TRBV12-3/TRBV12-4	TRBJ1-1	NA	NA	TGTGCCAGCAGTTTAGCGCGAAGGGCTGAAGCTTTCTTT	CASSLARRAEAFF
TRBV11-1	TRBJ2-1	few	NA	TGTGCCAGCAGCTCCGGGACCCACTACAATGAGCAGTTCTTC	CASSSGTHYNEQFF
TRBV11-2	TRBJ2-7	NA	NA	TGTGCCAGCAGCTTAGGAATTCGGGAAAACGAGCAGTACTTC	CASSLGIRENEQYF
TRBV5-1	TRBJ2-2	NA	TRBD1	TGCGCCAGCAGCTTGAGGACAGGGGAAACCGGGGAGCTGTTTTTT	CASSLRTGETGELFF
TRBV11-2	TRBJ1-1	NA	TRBD1	TGTGCCAGCAGCGGGGGGACAGCGATGAACACTGAAGCTTTCTTT	CASSGGTAMNTEAFF
TRBV6-2/TRBV6-3	TRBJ2-1	NA	NA	TGTGCCAGCAGTCCGACGACGGGGAGTGGGTACAATGAGCAGTTCTTC	CASSPTTGSGYNEQFF
TRBV10-1	TRBJ1-1	NA	NA	TGCGCCAGCAGTCTCAGGGGGAACACTGAAGCTTTCTTT	CASSLRGNTEAFF
TRBV5-6	TRBJ1-1	NA	NA	TGTGCCAGCAGCTTGGAGGGTTCAGCTTTCTTT	CASSLEGSAFF
TRBV6-2/TRBV6-3	TRBJ1-1	few	NA	TGTGCCAGCAGTTGGAGGTATCTTGGGGGAACTGAAGCTTTCTTT	CASSWRYLGGTEAFF
TRBV7-2	TRBJ2-7	NA	TRBD2	TGTGCCAGCAGCCTGACCGGGGGGAACGCCTACGAGCAGTACTTC	CASSLTGGNAYEQYF
TRBV19	TRBJ2-1	NA	TRBD2	TGTGCCAGTACGAGACTAGCGGGTTACAATGAGCAGTTCTTC	CASTRLAGYNEQFF
TRBV27	TRBJ2-7	NA	NA	TGTGCCAGCACCCAGACGGGGGAGCAGTACTTC	CASTQTGEQYF
TRBV18	TRBJ2-4	NA	NA	TGTGCCAGCTCGCAAACAGGGGCGAGCGGGCAAAACATTCAGTACTTC	CASSQTGASGQNIQYF
TRBV6-5	TRBJ1-2	NA	NA	TGTGCCAGCAGATCGGTCAACTATGGCTACACCTTC	CASRSVNYGYTF
TRBV3-1/TRBV3-2	TRBJ2-1	NA	NA	TGTGCCAGCAGCCAAACGGGGGCGACCTACAATGAGCAGTTCTTC	CASSQTGATYNEQFF
TRBV2	TRBJ2-3	few	TRBD2	TGTGCCAGCGCTTTAGCGGGGGGCGGGCCAGATACGCAGTATTTT	CASALAGGGPDTQYF
TRBV6-1	TRBJ2-2	NA	NA	TGTGCCAGCAGTGAGGAACCCCGGGAGCTGTTTTTT	CASSEEPRELFF
TRBV11-2	TRBJ1-6	NA	NA	TGTGCCAGCAGCTTAAAGTATAATTCACCCCTCCACTTT	CASSLKYNSPLHF
TRBV9	TRBJ2-2	NA	NA	TGTGCCAGCAGCGTAGACCCCAAAGGTGGGGAGCTGTTTTTT	CASSVDPKGGELFF
TRBV4-2	TRBJ2-7	NA	TRBD1	TGTGCCAGCAGCCAGGCCGGGACAGGGGGCGGCGAGCAGTACTTC	CASSQAGTGGGEQYF
TRBV5-6	TRBJ2-4	NA	NA	TGTGCCAGCAGCTCCTATCGGGACACTCGCCCTGTGGACATTCAGTACTTC	CASSSYRDTRPVDIQYF
TRBV7-9	TRBJ1-1	NA	NA	TGTGCCAGCAGCTTTCCCCGAAACGGATTGAACACTGAAGCTTTCTTT	CASSFPRNGLNTEAFF
TRBV2	TRBJ2-1	NA	NA	TGTGCCAGCAGGCCTGGACAGCGTTCCTACAATGAGCAGTTCTTC	CASRPGQRSYNEQFF
TRBV6-5	TRBJ1-3	NA	NA	TGTGCCAGCATCAAACCCGGGACGGACACCATATATTTT	CASIKPGTDTIYF
TRBV7-2	TRBJ2-3	NA	TRBD2	TGTGCCAGCAGAGCGGGGTACACAGATACGCAGTATTTT	CASRAGYTDTQYF
TRBV30	TRBJ1-2	NA	NA	TGTGCCTGGATTTCGAGGAGGGGTCGGGGCTACACCTTC	CAWISRRGRGYTF
TRBV2	TRBJ2-7	NA	TRBD1	TGTGCCAGCATCTATGACCGGACAGGGGGTAGGGACGAGCAGTACTTC	CASIYDRTGGRDEQYF
TRBV14	TRBJ2-7	NA	NA	TGTGCCAGCAGCCCCAGGCCCTACGAGCAGTACTTC	CASSPRPYEQYF
TRBV2	TRBJ1-5	NA	NA	TGTGCCAGCACCAAAAACGGCCCCAATCAGCCCCAGCATTTT	CASTKNGPNQPQHF
TRBV25-1	TRBJ1-2	NA	NA	TGTGCCAGCAGTGGGCACCCCTATGGCTACACCTTC	CASSGHPYGYTF
TRBV2	TRBJ2-3	NA	NA	TGTGCCAGCAGTGAAGTCGGTCGCACAGATACGCAGTATTTT	CASSEVGRTDTQYF
TRBV3-1/TRBV3-2	TRBJ1-1	once	TRBD1	TGTGCCAGCAGCCGACGGACAGGGGCTGAAGCTTTCTTT	CASSRRTGAEAFF
TRBV5-4	TRBJ1-2	NA	TRBD1	TGTGCCAGCAGCCGAGGACAGGGGGCGGTTGGCTACACCTTC	CASSRGQGAVGYTF
TRBV7-9	TRBJ2-2	NA	NA	TGTGCCAGCAGCTTACGGGTCGGGCGGGGAACCGGGGAGCTGTTTTTT	CASSLRVGRGTGELFF
TRBV4-1	TRBJ2-5	NA	TRBD2	TGCGCCAGCAGCCAAGAAAACAGTCCATCGGGGGGGGCCCAGTACTTC	CASSQENSPSGGAQYF